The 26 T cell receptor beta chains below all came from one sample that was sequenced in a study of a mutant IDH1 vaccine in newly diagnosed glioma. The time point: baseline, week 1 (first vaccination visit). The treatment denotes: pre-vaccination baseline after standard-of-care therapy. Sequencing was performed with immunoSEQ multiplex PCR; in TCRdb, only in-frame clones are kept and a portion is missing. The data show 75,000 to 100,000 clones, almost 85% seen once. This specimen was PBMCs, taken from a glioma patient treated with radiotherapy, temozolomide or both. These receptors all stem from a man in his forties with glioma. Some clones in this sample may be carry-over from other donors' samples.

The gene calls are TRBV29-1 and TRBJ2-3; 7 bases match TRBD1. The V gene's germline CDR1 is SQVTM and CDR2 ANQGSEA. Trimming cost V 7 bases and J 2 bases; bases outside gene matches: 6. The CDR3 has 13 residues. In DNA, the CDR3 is TGCAGCGCCAAGGGGGCCTACACAGATACGCAGTATTTT. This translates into CSAKGAYTDTQYF.

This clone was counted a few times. Here the CDR3 DNA reads TGTGCCAGAACTCTACGTAGGGGGGACACTGAAGCTTTCTTT. The encoded protein is CARTLRRGDTEAFF. The V gene is TRBV5-3, the J gene TRBJ1-1; D perhaps matches TRBD1 (6 bases). TRBV5-3 is an ORF, with its function uncertain. V lost 6 bases and J 3 bases, leaving 15 bases between the germline ends. The CDR3 has 14 residues.

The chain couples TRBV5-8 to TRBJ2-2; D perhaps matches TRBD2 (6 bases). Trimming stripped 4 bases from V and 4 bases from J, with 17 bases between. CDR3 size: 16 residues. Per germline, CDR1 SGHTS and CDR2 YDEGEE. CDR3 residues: CASSQGLLAATGELFF. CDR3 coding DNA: TGTGCCAGCAGCCAGGGACTGCTAGCAGCCACCGGGGAGCTGTTTTTT.

CDR3 amino acids: CSAISFEKLFF. The DNA of the CDR3 is TGCAGTGCGATCTCTTTTGAAAAACTGTTTTTT. This chain links TRBV20-1 with TRBJ1-4; D uncertain. The V gene lost 6 bases and the J gene lost 7 bases, with 9 bases spanning the gap. Germline-derived CDR1 and CDR2 are DFQATT and SNEGSKA (reference sequence). The length of the CDR3 is 11 residues.

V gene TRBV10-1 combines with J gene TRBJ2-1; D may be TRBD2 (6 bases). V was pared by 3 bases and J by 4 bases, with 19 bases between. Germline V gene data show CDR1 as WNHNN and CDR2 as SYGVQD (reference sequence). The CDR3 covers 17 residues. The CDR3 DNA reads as TGCGCCAGCAGTGAATCGGCAGGGTTAGGGAGGTACAATGAGCAGTTCTTC. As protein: CASSESAGLGRYNEQFF.

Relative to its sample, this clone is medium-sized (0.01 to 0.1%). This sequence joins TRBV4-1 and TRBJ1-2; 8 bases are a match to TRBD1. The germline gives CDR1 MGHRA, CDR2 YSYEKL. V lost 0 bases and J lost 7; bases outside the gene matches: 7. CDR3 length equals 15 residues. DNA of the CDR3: TGCGCCAGCAGCCAAGACGCCAGGGGGCAGCGTGGCTACACCTTC. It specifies CASSQDARGQRGYTF.

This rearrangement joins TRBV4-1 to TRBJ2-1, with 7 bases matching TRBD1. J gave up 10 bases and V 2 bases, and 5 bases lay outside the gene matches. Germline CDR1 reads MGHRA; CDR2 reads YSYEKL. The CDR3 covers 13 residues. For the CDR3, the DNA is TGCGCCAGCAGCCAAAACAGGGGCAAGGAGCAGTTCTTC. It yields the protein CASSQNRGKEQFF.

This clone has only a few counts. CDR3 sequence: CASSELGGGSSYEQYF. For the CDR3, the DNA is TGTGCCAGCAGTGAATTAGGAGGCGGTAGCTCCTACGAGCAGTACTTC. The gene calls are TRBV25-1 and TRBJ2-7, with D perhaps matching TRBD2 (5 bases). The CDR3 is 16 amino acids. Looked up from germline, CDR1 is MGHDK and CDR2 is SYGVNS. V was cut by 1 base and J by 0 bases, with 13 bases left in between.

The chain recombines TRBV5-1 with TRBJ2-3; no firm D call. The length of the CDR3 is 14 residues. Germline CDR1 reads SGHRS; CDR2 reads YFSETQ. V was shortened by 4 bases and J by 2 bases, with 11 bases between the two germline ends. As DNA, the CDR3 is TGCGCCAGCAGCCCCGCCACTCACACAGATACGCAGTATTTT. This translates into CASSPATHTDTQYF.

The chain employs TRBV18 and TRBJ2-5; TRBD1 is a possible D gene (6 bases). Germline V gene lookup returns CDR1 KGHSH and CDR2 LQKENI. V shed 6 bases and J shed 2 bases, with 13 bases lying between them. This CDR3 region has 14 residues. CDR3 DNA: TGTGCCAGCTCCAGACAAAGGGGGCAAGAGACCCAGTACTTC. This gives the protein CASSRQRGQETQYF.

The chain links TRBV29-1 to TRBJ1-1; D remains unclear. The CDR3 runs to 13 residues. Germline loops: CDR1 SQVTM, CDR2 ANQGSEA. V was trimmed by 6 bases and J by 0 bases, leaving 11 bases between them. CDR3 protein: CSVVAYMNTEAFF. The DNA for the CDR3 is TGCAGCGTCGTGGCGTACATGAACACTGAAGCTTTCTTT.

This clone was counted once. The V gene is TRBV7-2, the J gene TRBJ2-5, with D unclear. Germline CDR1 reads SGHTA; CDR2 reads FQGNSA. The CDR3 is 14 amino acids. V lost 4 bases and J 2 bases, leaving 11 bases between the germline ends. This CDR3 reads CASSSGQQQETQYF. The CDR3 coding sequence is TGTGCCAGCAGCTCCGGCCAACAACAAGAGACCCAGTACTTC.

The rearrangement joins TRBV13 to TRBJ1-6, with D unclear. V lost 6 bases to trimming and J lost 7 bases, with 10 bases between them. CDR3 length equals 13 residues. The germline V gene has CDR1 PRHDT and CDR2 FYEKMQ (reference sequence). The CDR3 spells CASSIRGNSPLHF. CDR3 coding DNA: TGTGCCAGCAGTATCCGAGGGAATTCACCCCTCCACTTT.

CDR3 sequence (DNA): TGTGCCAGCAGTTACGTGGGGACCCGTCGGTCTCCCCTCCACTTT. The encoded protein is CASSYVGTRRSPLHF. The chain combines TRBV6-5 with TRBJ1-6; D possibly corresponds to TRBD1 (5 bases). The V and J ends lost 2 bases and 13 bases respectively, with 18 bases between them. CDR3 length equals 15 residues. Germline V lookup: CDR1 MNHEY, CDR2 SVGAGI.

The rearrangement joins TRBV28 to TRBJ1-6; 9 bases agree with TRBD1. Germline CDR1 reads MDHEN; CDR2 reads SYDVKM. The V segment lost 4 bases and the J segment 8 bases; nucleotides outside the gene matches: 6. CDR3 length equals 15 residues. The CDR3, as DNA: TGTGCCAGCAGTTCGGAGGGGACAGGGTATTCACCCCTCCACTTT. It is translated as CASSSEGTGYSPLHF.

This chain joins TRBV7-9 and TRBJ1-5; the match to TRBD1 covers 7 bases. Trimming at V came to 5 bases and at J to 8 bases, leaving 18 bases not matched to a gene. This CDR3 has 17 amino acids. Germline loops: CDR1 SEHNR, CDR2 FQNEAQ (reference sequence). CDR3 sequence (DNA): TGTGCCAGCAGCCTGACGGGGGTAGACAGGGTAACGGAGCCCCAGCATTTT. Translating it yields CASSLTGVDRVTEPQHF.

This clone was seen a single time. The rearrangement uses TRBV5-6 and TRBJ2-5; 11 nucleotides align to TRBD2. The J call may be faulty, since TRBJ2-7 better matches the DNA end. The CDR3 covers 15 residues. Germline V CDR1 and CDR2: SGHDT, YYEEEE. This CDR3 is CASSGPSGGRYEQYF. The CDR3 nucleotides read TGTGCCAGCAGCGGACCTAGCGGGGGGAGGTACGAGCAGTACTTC.

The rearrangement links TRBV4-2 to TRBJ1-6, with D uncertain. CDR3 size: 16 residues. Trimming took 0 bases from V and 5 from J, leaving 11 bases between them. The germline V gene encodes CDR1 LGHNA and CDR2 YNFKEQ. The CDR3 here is CASSQELGSDNSPLHF. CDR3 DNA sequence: TGTGCCAGCAGCCAAGAATTGGGTTCGGATAATTCACCCCTCCACTTT.

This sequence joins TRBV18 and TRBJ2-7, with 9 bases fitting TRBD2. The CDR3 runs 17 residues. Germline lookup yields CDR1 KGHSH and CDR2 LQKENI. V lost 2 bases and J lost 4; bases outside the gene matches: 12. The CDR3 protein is CASSPGRGGARTYEQYF. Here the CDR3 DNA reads TGTGCCAGCTCACCAGGTCGCGGGGGGGCCAGAACGTACGAGCAGTACTTC.

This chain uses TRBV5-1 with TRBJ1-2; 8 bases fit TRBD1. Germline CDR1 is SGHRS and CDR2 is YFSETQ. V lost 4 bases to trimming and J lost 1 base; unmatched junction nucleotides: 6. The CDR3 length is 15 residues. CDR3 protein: CASSPGQVYNYGYTF. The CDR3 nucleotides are TGCGCCAGCAGCCCGGGACAGGTCTATAACTATGGCTACACCTTC.

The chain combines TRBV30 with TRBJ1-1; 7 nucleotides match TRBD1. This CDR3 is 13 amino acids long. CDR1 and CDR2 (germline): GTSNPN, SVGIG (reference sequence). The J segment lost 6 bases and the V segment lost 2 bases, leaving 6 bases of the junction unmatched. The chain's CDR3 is CAWSPTGTAEAFF. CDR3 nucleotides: TGTGCCTGGAGTCCCACCGGGACAGCTGAAGCTTTCTTT.

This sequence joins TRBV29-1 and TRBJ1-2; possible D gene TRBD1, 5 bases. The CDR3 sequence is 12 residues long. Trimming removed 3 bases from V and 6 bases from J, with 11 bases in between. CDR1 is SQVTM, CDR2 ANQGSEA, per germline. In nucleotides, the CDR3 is TGCAGCGTTGATGGGCAGGGTCATGGCTACACCTTC. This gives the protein CSVDGQGHGYTF.

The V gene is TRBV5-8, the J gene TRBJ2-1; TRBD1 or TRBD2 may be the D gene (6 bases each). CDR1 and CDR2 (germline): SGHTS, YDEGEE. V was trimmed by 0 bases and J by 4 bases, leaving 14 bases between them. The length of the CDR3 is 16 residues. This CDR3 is CASSLDGGLLYNEQFF. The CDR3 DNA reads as TGTGCCAGCAGCTTGGACGGGGGCTTACTTTACAATGAGCAGTTCTTC.

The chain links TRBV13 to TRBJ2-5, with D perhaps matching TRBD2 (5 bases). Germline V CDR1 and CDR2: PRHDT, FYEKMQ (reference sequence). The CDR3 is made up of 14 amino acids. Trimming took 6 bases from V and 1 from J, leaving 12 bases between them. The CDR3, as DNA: TGTGCCAGCAGATTCGGGGTCGGCCAAGAGACCCAGTACTTC. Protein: CASRFGVGQETQYF.

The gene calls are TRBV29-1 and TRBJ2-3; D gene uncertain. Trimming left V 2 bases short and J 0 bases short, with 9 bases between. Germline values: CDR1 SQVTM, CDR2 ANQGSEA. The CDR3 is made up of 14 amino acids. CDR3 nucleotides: TGCAGCGTTGAAAGCCGGATTAGCACAGATACGCAGTATTTT. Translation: CSVESRISTDTQYF.

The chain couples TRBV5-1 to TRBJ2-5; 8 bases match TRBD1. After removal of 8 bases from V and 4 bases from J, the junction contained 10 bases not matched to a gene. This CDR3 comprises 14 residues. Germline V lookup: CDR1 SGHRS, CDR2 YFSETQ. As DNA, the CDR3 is TGCGCCAGTCTCCGGGACAGGTTCCCAGAGACCCAGTACTTC. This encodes CASLRDRFPETQYF.